The sequence of this T cell receptor beta chain was determined in a study of T cell responses to AZD1222 COVID-19 vaccine (dated by TCRdb to the early 2020s). In terms of the full investigation: AZD1222 recipients whose second dose came at about 4 weeks and those whose second dose came at about 12 weeks were combined into one group, since spike-specific TCR depth and breadth did not differ between the two schedules. A total of about 230 trial participants underwent TCR sequencing, of whom some 210 received two doses of AZD1222 and some 25 received two doses of the MenACWY control vaccine. Enrollment into the trials was organized by age into subgroups of 18-55, 56-69 and 70-plus years, and those subgroups contained about 160, 30 and 59 TCR-sequenced participants, respectively.

Relative to germline, V is 1 base shorter and J is 8 bases shorter, with 8 bases between their ends. Per the germline V gene, MNHNS is the CDR1 and SASEGT is the CDR2. Including cysteine and phenylalanine, the CDR3 has 12 amino acids. This entry keeps only the CDR3 DNA: 36 bases, framed from base 1. Concerning this clone: Its cognate antigen has yet to be identified. One base away there is no much larger clone; base qualities are not given.

The time point label of this sample denotes: baseline before first vaccination. Vaccinee samples were obtained from the UK trials COV001 and COV002, which included a single-blind randomized controlled phase 2/3 trial of AZD1222 (ChAdOx1 nCoV-19) in healthy adults. Trial participant PBMC samples were collected at day 0 and day 28 after the second dose for TCRbeta chain sequencing. The CDR3 regions of human TCRbeta chains were analyzed by immunosequencing. Concerning the study's data processing: Repertoire TCRs were matched against a reference library of SARS-CoV-2-specific TCRs generated with the MIRA antigen-specificity platform. Breadth meant the fraction of unique TCRs that were SARS-CoV-2-associated, whereas depth meant the fraction of total T cells that were SARS-CoV-2-associated. Using the MIRA data, each spike-specific TCR was assigned both to the spike region to which the TCR was reactive and to a CD4 or CD8 class. Log10-transformed breadth and depth values were compared by one-way ANOVA with Sidak's multiple comparisons tests. The table was pulled from immuneACCESS by TCRdb, which kept in-frame rearrangements only. Such tables lose some clones; where checked, under half of the loss comes from unresolved V genes, and the rest has no known cause. Clonal size and the V and J genes are those of that table, whereas D and trimming came from the DNA. Recorded for this sample are approximately 140,000 clones; 90% to 95% of them occurred a single time. Together, the top ten hold 1.3% of the sample.

Beyond this particular receptor, the publication reports: Most participants were white British and females outnumbered males, and the authors suggested that clonal diversity may have been underestimated. The vaccine-associated CD4 TCRs covered the entire spike protein, and the dominant responses fell in regions 160-218 and 743-854. After two AZD1222 doses, spike-specific TCR breadth and depth were significantly higher than at day 0 and than in MenACWY recipients. Reportedly, close to half of the unique spike-specific TCRs recognized epitopes lying outside the regions that are mutated in the B.1.351 and B.1.1.7 variants. No day 14 peak-response samples were available, so repertoires were characterized only after the peak T cell response. Conclusions about previously exposed vaccinees were limited because only a handful of AZD1222 recipients were SARS-CoV-2 seropositive at baseline. The 56-69-year group was small, and its depth increase did not reach significance, likely because of low power.

The V and J genes are TRBV6-1 and TRBJ1-1; the D gene lacks a confident call. The source was peripheral blood, collected on day 0 of AZD1222 vaccination. This receptor was identified in an adult in good health. The bases are TGTGCCAGCAGTGAAGGTCGGGCAGAAGCTTTCTTT. The translation is CASSEGRAEAFF.